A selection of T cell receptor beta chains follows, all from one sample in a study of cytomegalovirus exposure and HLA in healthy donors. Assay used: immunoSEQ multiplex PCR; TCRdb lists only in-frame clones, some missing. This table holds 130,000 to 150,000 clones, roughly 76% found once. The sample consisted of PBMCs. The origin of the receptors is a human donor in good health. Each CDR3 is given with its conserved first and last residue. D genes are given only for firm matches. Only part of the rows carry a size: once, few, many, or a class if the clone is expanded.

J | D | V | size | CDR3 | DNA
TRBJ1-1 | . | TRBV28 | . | CASRSGGTFTEAFF | TGTGCCAGCAGAAGTGGGGGGACGTTCACTGAAGCTTTCTTT
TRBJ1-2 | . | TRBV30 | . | CAWNRDIEGYTF | TGTGCCTGGAACCGGGACATCGAAGGCTACACCTTC
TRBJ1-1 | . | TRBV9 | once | CASSVGGSTEAFF | TGTGCCAGCAGCGTCGGGGGGAGCACTGAAGCTTTCTTT
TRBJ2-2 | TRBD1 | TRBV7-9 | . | CASSPWTGHRNTGELFF | TGTGCCAGCAGCCCATGGACAGGGCATCGGAACACCGGGGAGCTGTTTTTT
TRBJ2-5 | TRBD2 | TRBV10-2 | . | CASSAELAGVETQYF | TGCGCCAGCAGTGCGGAACTAGCGGGAGTGGAGACCCAGTACTTC
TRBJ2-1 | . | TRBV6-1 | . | CASRTGPYNEQFF | TGTGCCAGCAGAACCGGTCCCTACAATGAGCAGTTCTTC
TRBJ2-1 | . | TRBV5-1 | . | CASSLAGNEQFF | TGCGCCAGCAGCTTGGCAGGCAATGAGCAGTTCTTC
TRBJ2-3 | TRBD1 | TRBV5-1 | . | CASSLAGTGTDTQYF | TGCGCCAGCAGCTTGGCCGGGACAGGCACAGATACGCAGTATTTT
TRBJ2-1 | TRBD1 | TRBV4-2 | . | CASSQVRGGQQFF | TGTGCCAGCAGCCAAGTTCGAGGGGGCCAGCAGTTCTTC
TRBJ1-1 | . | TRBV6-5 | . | CASSAPNPGKAFF | TGTGCCAGCAGTGCGCCTAACCCGGGGAAAGCTTTCTTT
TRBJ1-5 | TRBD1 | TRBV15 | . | CATSRGQGDQPQHF | TGTGCCACCAGCAGAGGACAGGGGGATCAGCCCCAGCATTTT
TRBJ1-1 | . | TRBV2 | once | CASIPRDTEAFF | TGTGCCAGCATCCCGAGGGACACTGAAGCTTTCTTT
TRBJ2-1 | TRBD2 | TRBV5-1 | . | CASSISGSLVPRNEQFF | TGCGCCAGCAGCATTAGCGGGAGCTTAGTCCCACGGAATGAGCAGTTCTTC
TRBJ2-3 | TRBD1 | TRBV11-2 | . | CASSSDRGRTDTQYF | TGTGCCAGCAGCTCGGACAGGGGTAGGACAGATACGCAGTATTTT
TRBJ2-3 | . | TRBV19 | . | CAKSSGGPVGTDTQYF | TGTGCCAAGTCCTCAGGGGGGCCGGTAGGCACAGATACGCAGTATTTT
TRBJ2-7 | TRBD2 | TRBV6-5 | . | CASSSRLAGDYEQYF | TGTGCCAGCAGTTCCCGACTAGCGGGAGATTACGAGCAGTACTTC
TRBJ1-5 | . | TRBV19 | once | CASSNRAPEDQPQHF | TGTGCCAGTAGTAACAGGGCCCCGGAGGATCAGCCCCAGCATTTT
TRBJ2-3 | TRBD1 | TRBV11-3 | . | CASSLQTGQTDTQYF | TGTGCCAGCAGCTTGCAGACAGGGCAAACAGATACGCAGTATTTT
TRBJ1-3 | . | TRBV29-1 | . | CSVGSASGNTIYF | TGCAGCGTTGGGAGTGCCTCTGGAAACACCATATATTTT
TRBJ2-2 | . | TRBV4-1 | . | CASSQVSVSGPIGELFF | TGCGCCAGCAGCCAAGTGTCCGTAAGTGGCCCAATAGGGGAGCTGTTTTTT
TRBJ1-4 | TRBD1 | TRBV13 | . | CASSLGQGAWSNEKLFF | TGTGCCAGCAGCCTGGGACAGGGGGCGTGGTCTAATGAAAAACTGTTTTTT
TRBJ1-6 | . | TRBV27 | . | CASSLGQGSYNSPLHF | TGTGCCAGCAGTTTAGGGCAGGGATCCTATAATTCACCCCTCCACTTT
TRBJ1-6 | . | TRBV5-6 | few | CASSLYRGNSPLHF | TGTGCCAGCAGCTTGTATCGGGGTAATTCACCCCTCCACTTT
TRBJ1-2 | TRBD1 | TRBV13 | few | CASSWIGQGDYGYTF | TGTGCCAGCAGCTGGATAGGACAGGGGGACTATGGCTACACCTTC
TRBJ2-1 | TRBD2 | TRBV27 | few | CASNPGLGYNEQFF | TGTGCCAGCAATCCGGGACTAGGCTACAATGAGCAGTTCTTC
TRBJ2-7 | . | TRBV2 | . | CARANLSGEQYF | TGTGCCAGGGCAAACCTTAGCGGCGAGCAGTACTTC
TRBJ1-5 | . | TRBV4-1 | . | CASSQGQGVNQPQHF | TGCGCCAGCAGCCAAGGCCAGGGCGTGAATCAGCCCCAGCATTTT
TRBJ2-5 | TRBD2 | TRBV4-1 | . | CASSRDPGLAGLETQYF | TGCGCCAGCAGCCGGGACCCGGGACTAGCGGGACTAGAGACCCAGTACTTC
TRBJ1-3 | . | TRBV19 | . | CASSIQGNTIYF | TGTGCCAGTAGTATTCAGGGAAACACCATATATTTT
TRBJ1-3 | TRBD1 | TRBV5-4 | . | CASSLGYPGGHNTIYF | TGTGCCAGCAGCTTGGGATATCCAGGGGGACACAACACCATATATTTT
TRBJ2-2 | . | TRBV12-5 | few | CASGSPPWELFF | TGTGCTAGTGGTTCCCCCCCCTGGGAGCTGTTTTTT
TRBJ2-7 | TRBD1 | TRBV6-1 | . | CASSSGGSYEQYF | TGTGCCAGCAGTTCAGGGGGTTCCTACGAGCAGTACTTC
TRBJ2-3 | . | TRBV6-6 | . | CASSHNVYTQYF | TGTGCCAGCAGTCACAACGTCTATACGCAGTATTTT
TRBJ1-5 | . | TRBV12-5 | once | CASVLGGSNQPQHF | TGTGCTAGTGTCTTGGGGGGAAGCAATCAGCCCCAGCATTTT
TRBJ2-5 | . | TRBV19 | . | CASMGARETQYF | TGTGCCAGTATGGGGGCCCGGGAGACCCAGTACTTC
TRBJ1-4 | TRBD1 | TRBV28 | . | CASSPSGTGYEKLFF | TGTGCCAGCAGTCCCTCGGGGACAGGCTATGAAAAACTGTTTTTT
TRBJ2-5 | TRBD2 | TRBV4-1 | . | CASSERSGLAGVFQETQYF | TGCGCCAGCAGCGAACGAAGTGGGCTAGCGGGGGTATTCCAAGAGACCCAGTACTTC
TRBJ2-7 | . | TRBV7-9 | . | CASSRVGGRSSYEQYF | TGTGCCAGCAGCCGAGTTGGGGGCAGGTCCTCCTACGAGCAGTACTTC
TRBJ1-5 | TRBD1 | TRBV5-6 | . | CASSLARDRIQPQHF | TGTGCCAGCAGCTTGGCCCGGGACAGGATACAGCCCCAGCATTTT
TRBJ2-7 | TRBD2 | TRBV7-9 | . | CASSSLAGFSYEQYF | TGTGCCAGCAGTTCACTAGCGGGTTTCTCCTACGAGCAGTACTTC